The source of this T cell receptor beta chain is a study of blood T cell repertoires in COVID-19. V shed 4 bases, J shed 3 bases, and the junction held 6 bases outside the gene matches. Germline CDR1 reads SQVTM; CDR2 reads ANQGSEA. The CDR3 is 16 residues long. The authors' processing: For nucleated cells, counts were estimated from reference gene primer amplification. TCRdb's table, derived via immunoSEQ multiplex PCR, lists solely in-frame clones and lacks some. Clone size and V and J calls were adopted from that table, with D and trimming inferred from the DNA. The sample holds about 250,000 clones; more than 75% are singletons and the top ten take 1.6%.

This receptor was identified in a woman aged 60-70 years who had recovered from COVID-19. This rearrangement joins TRBV29-1 to TRBJ2-2, with TRBD2 matching over 12 bases. The sample consisted of peripheral blood. CDR3 amino acids: CSVGASGGADTGELFF. The DNA of the CDR3 is TGCAGCGTTGGGGCTAGCGGGGGGGCCGACACCGGGGAGCTGTTTTTT.